This entry describes one TCR beta chain. This specimen belongs to a study of blood T cell repertoires in COVID-19. CDR1 and CDR2 from the germline V gene are SGHAT and FQNNGV. This CDR3 has 14 amino acids. Trimming removed 0 bases at V and 6 bases at J, with 12 bases between. TCRdb's table, derived via immunoSEQ multiplex PCR, lists solely in-frame clones and lacks some. The sample holds 400,000 to 550,000 clones, around 90% seen once. The gene calls are TRBV11-2 and TRBJ2-7; D may be TRBD1 (6 bases). The sequenced sample consisted of PBMCs or T cells enriched from blood (not recorded which). The receptor was isolated from a woman under 30 with acute COVID-19. In DNA form, the CDR3 reads TGTGCCAGCAGCTTAGATACAGGGCGTCGCGAGCAGTACTTC. It is translated as CASSLDTGRREQYF.